The 26 T cell receptor beta chains given below trace back to one sample, sequenced in a study of cytomegalovirus exposure and HLA in healthy donors. Use of 60 Vbeta and 13 Jbeta primers characterized the PCR. Produced via immunoSEQ multiplex PCR; TCRdb's table is partial and in-frame only. The sample lists 120,000 or so clones, approximately 87% occurring once. Sequenced: PBMCs. The receptor set was obtained from a young man in good health and CMV-seropositive.

The chain couples TRBV30 to TRBJ2-3; D not resolved. The CDR3 length is 12 residues. The V end was cut by 0 bases, the J end by 5 bases, with 6 bases between. Germline-derived CDR1 and CDR2 are GTSNPN and SVGIG (reference sequence). CDR3: CAWSVSRDTQYF. The CDR3 coding sequence is TGTGCCTGGAGTGTCTCGCGAGATACGCAGTATTTT.

J is TRBJ2-1 and V is TRBV5-1; 10 nucleotides align to TRBD2. Germline-derived CDR1 and CDR2 are SGHRS and YFSETQ. The ends lost 3 bases at V and 9 bases at J; junction bases unmatched: 6. The length of the CDR3 is 14 residues. The DNA of the CDR3 is TGCGCCAGCAGCTGGGCTAGCGGGGGAAGTGAGCAGTTCTTC. Its translation is CASSWASGGSEQFF.

J is TRBJ2-7 and V is TRBV5-6; 8 bases agree with TRBD2. The V segment lost 4 bases and the J segment 6 bases; nucleotides outside the gene matches: 9. Germline V gene lookup returns CDR1 SGHDT and CDR2 YYEEEE. This CDR3 is 14 amino acids long. CDR3 residues: CASSPRGEGPEQYF. The CDR3 region has the DNA TGTGCCAGCAGCCCGCGGGGGGAAGGTCCCGAGCAGTACTTC. Using reference TRBV5-6 and TRBJ2-7 for the parts outside the CDR3, the full variable domain is DAGVTQSPTHLIKTRGQQVTLRCSPKSGHDTVSWYQQALGQGPQFIFQYYEEEERQRGNFPDRFSGHQFPNYSSELNVNALLLGDSALYLCASSPRGEGPEQYFGPGTRLTVT.

The chain links TRBV4-1 to TRBJ1-5; D is possibly TRBD1 (5 bases). The CDR3 runs 15 residues. Between the trimmed V and J ends, which lost 4 bases and 0 bases, there was a span of 10 bases. CDR1 and CDR2 (germline): MGHRA, YSYEKL. The CDR3: CASSPTDYSNQPQHF. As DNA, the CDR3 is TGCGCCAGCAGCCCGACAGATTATAGCAATCAGCCCCAGCATTTT.

CDR3 in amino acids: CASSLASADTQYF. The CDR3 coding sequence is TGTGCCAGCAGCTTAGCTTCAGCAGATACGCAGTATTTT. The V and J genes are TRBV7-3 and TRBJ2-3; D is unclear. Germline-derived CDR1 and CDR2 are SGHTA and FQGTGA. Trimming cost V 2 bases and J 4 bases, with 7 bases left between them. The CDR3 covers 13 residues. Full variable domain (outside the CDR3, taken from reference TRBV7-3 and TRBJ2-3): GAGVSQTPSNKVTEKGKYVELRCDPISGHTALYWYRQSLGQGPEFLIYFQGTGAADDSGLPNDRFFAVRPEGSVSTLKIQRTERGDSAVYLCASSLASADTQYFGPGTRLTVL.

CDR3 amino acids: CSVYWYSGDTTNNYGYTF. CDR3 nucleotides: TGCAGCGTTTACTGGTATTCTGGGGACACAACAAATAACTATGGCTACACCTTC. The V call is TRBV29-1, the J call TRBJ1-2; the D gene is possibly TRBD1 (6 bases). CDR1 and CDR2 (germline): SQVTM, ANQGSEA. The V end lost 5 bases, the J end lost 1 base, and 26 bases lay between the germline ends. CDR3 length equals 18 residues.

This clone occurred a few times. The DNA of the CDR3 is TGTGCCATCAGGCCCGGGGCTAGCGGGGGGAGCACAGATACGCAGTATTTT. This gives the protein CAIRPGASGGSTDTQYF. This chain joins TRBV10-3 and TRBJ2-3; 11 bases align to TRBD2. Germline assignment: CDR1 ENHRY and CDR2 SYGVKD. The junction had 8 bases not matched to a gene; V was cut back by 6 bases and J by 0 bases. The CDR3 is 17 residues long.

The rearrangement links TRBV5-1 to TRBJ2-7; 9 bases fit TRBD1. Germline values: CDR1 SGHRS, CDR2 YFSETQ. The CDR3 is 14 residues long. Trimming cost V 5 bases and J 2 bases; bases outside gene matches: 5. The CDR3 sequence is CASRDGTGPYEQYF. Written as DNA, the CDR3 is TGCGCCAGCAGGGACGGGACAGGGCCCTACGAGCAGTACTTC.

The rearrangement uses TRBV5-1 and TRBJ2-2; no reliable D call. There are 14 residues in the CDR3. V was shortened by 2 bases and J by 3 bases, with 8 bases between the two germline ends. Germline-derived CDR1 and CDR2 are SGHRS and YFSETQ. CDR3 bases: TGCGCCAGCAGCTTAAGAGTTGACACCGGGGAGCTGTTTTTT. Its translation is CASSLRVDTGELFF. Full variable domain (outside the CDR3, taken from reference TRBV5-1 and TRBJ2-2): KAGVTQTPRYLIKTRGQQVTLSCSPISGHRSVSWYQQTPGQGLQFLFEYFSETQRNKGNFPGRFSGRQFSNSRSEMNVSTLELGDSALYLCASSLRVDTGELFFGEGSRLTVL.

The V gene is TRBV7-9, the J gene TRBJ1-2; possibly TRBD1 for D (6 bases). Trimming pared 0 bases from V and 8 bases from J, leaving 13 bases between. In germline, CDR1 is SEHNR, CDR2 FQNEAQ (reference sequence). The CDR3 is 14 residues long. The DNA for the CDR3 is TGTGCCAGCAGCTTAGCGGGGGCGGATGGGGGCTACACCTTC. Translated: CASSLAGADGGYTF.

V gene TRBV7-9 combines with J gene TRBJ2-1; D call uncertain. The CDR3 contains 15 residues. Between the trimmed V and J ends, which lost 5 bases and 1 base, there was a span of 12 bases. Per the germline V gene, CDR1 is SEHNR and CDR2 is FQNEAQ (reference sequence). The CDR3 here is CASSPRGYSYNEQFF. The CDR3 DNA reads as TGTGCCAGCAGCCCCCGAGGATATTCCTACAATGAGCAGTTCTTC.

In its sample, this clone was seen once. This sequence joins TRBV2 and TRBJ1-1; D uncertain. This CDR3 has 11 amino acids. In germline, CDR1 is SNHLY, CDR2 FYNNEI. With 6 bases removed from V and 7 bases from J, the gap between germline ends came to 9 bases. CDR3 region: CASRTKREAFF. CDR3 nucleotides: TGTGCCAGCAGAACTAAACGTGAAGCTTTCTTT. The full variable domain, in which reference TRBV2 and TRBJ1-1 provide the parts outside the CDR3, is EPEVTQTPSHQVTQMGQEVILRCVPISNHLYFYWYRQILGQKVEFLVSFYNNEISEKSEIFDDQFSVERPDGSNFTLKIRSTKLEDSAMYFCASRTKREAFFGQGTRLTVV.

This chain connects TRBV5-4 to TRBJ2-7; maybe TRBD2 (5 bases). V lost 0 bases and J lost 5, with 12 bases in between. Germline CDR1 is SGHNT and CDR2 is YYREEE (reference sequence). The CDR3 consists of 14 residues. The CDR3 DNA sequence: TGTGCCAGCAGCTTGGGTCCCGGGGAAGACGAGCAGTACTTC. This sequence encodes CASSLGPGEDEQYF. Full variable domain (outside the CDR3, taken from reference TRBV5-4 and TRBJ2-7): ETGVTQSPTHLIKTRGQQVTLRCSSQSGHNTVSWYQQALGQGPQFIFQYYREEENGRGNFPPRFSGLQFPNYSSELNVNALELDDSALYLCASSLGPGEDEQYFGPGTRLTVT.

The CDR3 DNA reads TGTGCCAGCAGCTTGGGAGGCACCGGGGAGCTGTTTTTT. As protein: CASSLGGTGELFF. The chain employs TRBV5-4 and TRBJ2-2; D gene unclear. The CDR3 covers 13 residues. With 0 bases removed from V and 4 bases from J, the gap between germline ends came to 4 bases. The germline CDR1 and CDR2 sequences are SGHNT and YYREEE (reference sequence).

To note about this clone: Mismatch with germline at one junction end may stem from a read error. The CDR3 reads CSSSLVEGYEQYF. The CDR3 DNA sequence: TGTTCCAGCAGCTTAGTAGAGGGCTACGAGCAGTACTTC. The chain has TRBV7-9 and TRBJ2-7; possibly TRBD2 for D (5 bases). Per the germline V gene, CDR1 is SEHNR and CDR2 is FQNEAQ (reference sequence). The CDR3 is 13 residues long.

The DNA for the CDR3 is TGTGCCAGCAGTTACTCGGACAGGGTAGGGTATGAAAAACTGTTTTTT. This codes for CASSYSDRVGYEKLFF. V gene TRBV6-5 combines with J gene TRBJ1-4; TRBD1 agrees at 8 bases. Germline V lookup: CDR1 MNHEY, CDR2 SVGAGI. This CDR3 comprises 16 residues. With V trimmed by 0 bases and J by 6 bases, 6 bases remained unmatched.

The CDR3 sequence: CASCGQARVAFF. Written as DNA, the CDR3 is TGTGCCAGCTGCGGACAGGCGAGAGTTGCTTTCTTT. The chain is built from TRBV27 and TRBJ1-1; TRBD1 matches 7 bases. Germline-derived CDR1 and CDR2 are MNHEY and SMNVEV (reference sequence). V lost 8 bases, J lost 11 bases, and 11 bases stayed unmatched. CDR3 length equals 12 residues.

This rearrangement joins TRBV2 to TRBJ1-2; 7 bases match TRBD1. The CDR3 covers 13 residues. Per germline, CDR1 SNHLY and CDR2 FYNNEI. V lost 4 bases and J lost 2; bases outside the gene matches: 1. The CDR3 DNA is TGTGCCAGCAGTGGACAGGGAAACTATGGCTACACCTTC. Its protein is CASSGQGNYGYTF.

V and J are TRBV11-2 and TRBJ1-2; 7 bases match TRBD1. CDR3 length: 16 residues. J gave up 1 base and V 4 bases, and 9 bases lay outside the gene matches. Looked up from germline, CDR1 is SGHAT and CDR2 is FQNNGV. Written as DNA, the CDR3 is TGTGCCAGCAGCTCTTACACAGGGGACCTTAACTATGGCTACACCTTC. It yields the protein CASSSYTGDLNYGYTF.

The sample holds a few counts of this clone. The chain combines TRBV27 with TRBJ1-6; D might be TRBD1 (5 bases). V lost 4 bases, J lost 2 bases, and 12 bases lay in between. The CDR3 contains 16 residues. From germline, CDR1 is MNHEY and CDR2 SMNVEV (reference sequence). The CDR3 is CASSWGREAYNSPLHF. Here the CDR3 DNA reads TGTGCCAGCAGTTGGGGCCGGGAGGCCTATAATTCACCCCTCCACTTT.

The DNA of the CDR3 is TGTGCCAGCTGGTTTTGGGGGACAAATTCACCCCTCCACTTT. Its translation is CASWFWGTNSPLHF. V and J are TRBV21-1 and TRBJ1-6; the DNA was not compared with TRBD1, the D call given in the table. TRBV21-1 constitutes a pseudogene. The CDR3 length is 14 residues.

The chain links TRBV15 to TRBJ1-4; D is possibly TRBD1 (5 bases). The V and J ends lost 0 bases and 1 base respectively, with 15 bases between them. The CDR3 loop spans 18 amino acids. Germline CDR1 LNHNV, CDR2 YYDKDF (reference sequence). CDR3 loop: CATSRDELGGGTNEKLFF. The CDR3 region has the DNA TGTGCCACCAGCAGAGATGAGTTGGGCGGGGGAACTAATGAAAAACTGTTTTTT.

The gene calls are TRBV9 and TRBJ1-2; D gene uncertain. Trimming pared 1 base from V and 8 bases from J, leaving 12 bases between. CDR1 SGDLS and CDR2 YYNGEE come from the germline V gene. The CDR3 is 13 amino acids. The CDR3 reads CASSVKGGGGYTF. The CDR3 DNA reads as TGTGCCAGCAGCGTAAAAGGAGGTGGAGGCTACACCTTC.

The genes are TRBV29-1 and TRBJ2-1, with D unclear. CDR1 SQVTM and CDR2 ANQGSEA come from the germline V gene. This CDR3 has 15 residues. V dropped 1 base and J dropped 0 bases, with 10 bases sitting between them. This chain's CDR3 is CSVEGQTLSYNEQFF. The CDR3 coding sequence is TGCAGCGTTGAAGGCCAGACTCTCTCCTACAATGAGCAGTTCTTC.

The chain is built from TRBV2 and TRBJ1-1, with TRBD1 matching over 7 bases. This CDR3 is 13 amino acids long. Germline-derived CDR1 and CDR2 are SNHLY and FYNNEI. With V trimmed by 8 bases and J by 1 base, 4 bases remained unmatched. The CDR3 here is CASAGTENTEAFF. CDR3 bases: TGTGCCAGCGCCGGGACAGAGAACACTGAAGCTTTCTTT.

The chain combines TRBV13 with TRBJ2-2, with 7 bases lining up with TRBD2. The CDR3 extends over 15 amino acids. The V gene end was trimmed by 4 bases and the J gene end by 2 bases; junction bases not matched to a gene: 4. Germline V CDR1 and CDR2: PRHDT, FYEKMQ (reference sequence). CDR3 bases: TGTGCCAGCAGCTCTAGGGGACTAAACACCGGGGAGCTGTTTTTT. It encodes CASSSRGLNTGELFF.